This is a list of T cell receptor beta chains from one sample in a study of blood T cell repertoires in COVID-19. Repertoires were generated with immunoSEQ multiplex PCR, while TCRdb's copy carries only in-frame clones and drops some. In the table there are roughly 330,000 clones, around 80% of which are singletons. Sequencing used peripheral blood. The receptors originated from a woman between 50 and 59 years old with acute or convalescent COVID-19. The CDR3 runs from the conserved cysteine through the conserved F or W. A D gene is named only where the DNA matches it firmly. Only part of the rows carry a size: once, few, many, or a class if the clone is expanded.

size	V	J	D	CDR3	DNA
-	TRBV30	TRBJ2-5	-	CAWGQRRETQYF	TGTGCCTGGGGCCAAAGGCGGGAGACCCAGTACTTC
-	TRBV6-5	TRBJ1-2	-	CASFNQGRSNYGYTF	TGTGCCAGCTTCAATCAAGGGAGGTCTAACTATGGCTACACCTTC
-	TRBV15	TRBJ1-2	-	CATSRDIGADGYTF	TGTGCCACCAGCAGAGATATAGGGGCGGATGGCTACACCTTC
many	TRBV7-8	TRBJ2-6	TRBD1	CASSMDRGSFWANVLTF	TGTGCCAGCAGTATGGACAGGGGCTCTTTCTGGGCCAACGTCCTGACTTTC
-	TRBV3-1/TRBV3-2	TRBJ2-1	TRBD2	CASSYKTGTSGSGRHNEQFF	TGTGCCAGCAGCTATAAGACCGGGACTAGCGGGAGTGGTCGGCACAATGAGCAGTTCTTC
-	TRBV7-9	TRBJ1-2	-	CASSLREKEVFF	TGTGCCAGCAGCCTCCGGGAGAAGGAGGTTTTCTTC
-	TRBV10-3	TRBJ2-3	TRBD2	CASGTSGGAGDTQYF	TGTGCCTCCGGGACTAGCGGGGGGGCTGGAGATACGCAGTATTTT
-	TRBV6-5	TRBJ1-1	-	CASSLDSYTEAFF	TGTGCCAGCAGTCTCGACAGTTACACTGAAGCTTTCTTT
-	TRBV7-3	TRBJ2-3	TRBD2	CASSLNVAGADTQYF	TGTGCCAGCAGCTTAAACGTAGCGGGAGCTGATACGCAGTATTTT
once	TRBV27	TRBJ2-3	TRBD2	CASRPIAGAYTDTQYF	TGTGCCAGCAGGCCCATAGCGGGGGCCTACACAGATACGCAGTATTTT
few	TRBV9	TRBJ2-1	TRBD2	CASSVGPSGIDEQFF	TGTGCCAGCAGCGTAGGTCCTAGCGGGATCGATGAGCAGTTCTTC